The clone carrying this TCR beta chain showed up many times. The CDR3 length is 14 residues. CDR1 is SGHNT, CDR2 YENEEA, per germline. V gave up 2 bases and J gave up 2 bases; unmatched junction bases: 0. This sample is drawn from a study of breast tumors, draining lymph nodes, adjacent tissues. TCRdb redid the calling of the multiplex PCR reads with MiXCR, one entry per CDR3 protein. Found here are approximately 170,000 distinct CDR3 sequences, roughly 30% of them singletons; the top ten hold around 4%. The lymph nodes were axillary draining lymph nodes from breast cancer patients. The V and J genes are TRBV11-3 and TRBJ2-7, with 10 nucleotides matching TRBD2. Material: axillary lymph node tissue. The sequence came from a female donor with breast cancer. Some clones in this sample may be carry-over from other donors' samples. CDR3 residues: CASSLTSGAYEQYF. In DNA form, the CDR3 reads TGTGCCAGCAGCTTAACTAGCGGGGCCTACGAGCAGTACTTC.